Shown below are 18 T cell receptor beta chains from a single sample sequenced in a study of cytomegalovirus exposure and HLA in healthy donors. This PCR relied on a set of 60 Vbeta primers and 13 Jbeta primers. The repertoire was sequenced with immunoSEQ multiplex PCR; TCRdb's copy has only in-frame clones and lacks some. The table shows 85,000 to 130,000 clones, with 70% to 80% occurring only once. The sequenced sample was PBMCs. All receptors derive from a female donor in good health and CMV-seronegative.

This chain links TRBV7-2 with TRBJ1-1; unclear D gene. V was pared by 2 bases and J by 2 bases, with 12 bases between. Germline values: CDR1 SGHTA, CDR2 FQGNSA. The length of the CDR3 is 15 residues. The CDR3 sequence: CASSLTFRVNTEAFF. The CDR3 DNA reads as TGTGCCAGCAGCTTAACTTTTCGGGTAAACACTGAAGCTTTCTTT. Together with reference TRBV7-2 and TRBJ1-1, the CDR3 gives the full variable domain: GAGVSQSPSNKVTEKGKDVELRCDPISGHTALYWYRQSLGQGLEFLIYFQGNSAPDKSGLPSDRFSAERTGGSVSTLTIQRTQQEDSAVYLCASSLTFRVNTEAFFGQGTRLTVV.

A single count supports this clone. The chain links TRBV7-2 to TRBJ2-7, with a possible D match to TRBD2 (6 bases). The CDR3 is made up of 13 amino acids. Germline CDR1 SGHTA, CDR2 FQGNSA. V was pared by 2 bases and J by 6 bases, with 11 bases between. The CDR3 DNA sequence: TGTGCCAGCAGCTTAAATGGGCGGGGCGAGCAGTACTTC. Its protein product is CASSLNGRGEQYF. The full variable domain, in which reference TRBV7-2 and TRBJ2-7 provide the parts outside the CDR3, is GAGVSQSPSNKVTEKGKDVELRCDPISGHTALYWYRQSLGQGLEFLIYFQGNSAPDKSGLPSDRFSAERTGGSVSTLTIQRTQQEDSAVYLCASSLNGRGEQYFGPGTRLTVT.

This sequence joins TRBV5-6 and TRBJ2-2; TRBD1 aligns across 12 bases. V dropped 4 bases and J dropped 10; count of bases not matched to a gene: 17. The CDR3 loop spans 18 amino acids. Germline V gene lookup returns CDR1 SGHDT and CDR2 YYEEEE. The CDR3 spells CASSRKPGQGAPGKELFF. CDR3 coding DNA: TGTGCCAGCAGCCGCAAACCGGGACAGGGGGCCCCCGGTAAGGAGCTGTTTTTT.

The CDR3 is CAWSVFPGASEETQYF. CDR3 nucleotide sequence: TGTGCCTGGAGTGTATTTCCAGGGGCCAGCGAAGAGACCCAGTACTTC. V is TRBV30 and J is TRBJ2-5; tentatively, D is TRBD1 (6 bases). Trimming shortened V by 0 bases and J by 3 bases, and 17 bases separated the two germline ends. CDR3 length equals 16 residues. CDR1 and CDR2 (germline): GTSNPN, SVGIG (reference sequence).

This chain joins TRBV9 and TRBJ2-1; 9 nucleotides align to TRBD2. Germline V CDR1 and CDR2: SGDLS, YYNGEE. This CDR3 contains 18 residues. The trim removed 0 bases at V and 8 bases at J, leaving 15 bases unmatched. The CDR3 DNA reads TGTGCCAGCAGCGTAGCGGGGCGGTCTAGCGGGATAGGATATGAGCAGTTCTTC. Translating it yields CASSVAGRSSGIGYEQFF.

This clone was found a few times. CDR3 amino acids: CASSLGTGVYGYTF. The CDR3 DNA is TGTGCCAGCAGCTTGGGGACAGGTGTCTATGGCTACACCTTC. The chain carries TRBV5-5 and TRBJ1-2; TRBD1 aligns across 7 bases. The length of the CDR3 is 14 residues. Germline CDR1 SGHKS, CDR2 YYEKEE (reference sequence). V lost 0 bases, J lost 4 bases, and 3 bases stayed unmatched.

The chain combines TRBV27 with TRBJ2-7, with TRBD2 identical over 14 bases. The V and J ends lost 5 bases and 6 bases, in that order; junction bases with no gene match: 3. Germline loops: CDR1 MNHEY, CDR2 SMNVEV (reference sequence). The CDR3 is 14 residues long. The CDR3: CASSIGLAGGEQYF. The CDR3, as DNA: TGTGCCAGCAGTATAGGACTAGCGGGAGGCGAGCAGTACTTC.

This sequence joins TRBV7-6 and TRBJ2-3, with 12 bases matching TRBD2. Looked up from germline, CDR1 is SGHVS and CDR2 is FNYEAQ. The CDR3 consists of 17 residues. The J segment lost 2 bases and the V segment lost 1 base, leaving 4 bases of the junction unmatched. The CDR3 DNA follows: TGTGCCAGCAGCTTAGGACTAGCGGGGGCTACCACAGATACGCAGTATTTT. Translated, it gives CASSLGLAGATTDTQYF.

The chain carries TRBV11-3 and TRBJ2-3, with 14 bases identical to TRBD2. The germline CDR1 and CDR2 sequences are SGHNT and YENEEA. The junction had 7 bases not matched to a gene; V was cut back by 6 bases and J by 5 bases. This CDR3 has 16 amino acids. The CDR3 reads CASSRLAGGPGDTQYF. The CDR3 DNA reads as TGTGCCAGCAGTCGACTAGCGGGAGGGCCTGGAGATACGCAGTATTTT.

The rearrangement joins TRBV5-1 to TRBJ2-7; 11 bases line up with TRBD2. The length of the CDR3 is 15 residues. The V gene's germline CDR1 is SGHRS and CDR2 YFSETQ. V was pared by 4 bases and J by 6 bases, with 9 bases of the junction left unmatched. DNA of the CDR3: TGCGCCAGCAGCGGGGGACTAGCGGCCCCTCTCGAGCAGTACTTC. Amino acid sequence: CASSGGLAAPLEQYF. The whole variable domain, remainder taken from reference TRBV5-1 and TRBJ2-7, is KAGVTQTPRYLIKTRGQQVTLSCSPISGHRSVSWYQQTPGQGLQFLFEYFSETQRNKGNFPGRFSGRQFSNSRSEMNVSTLELGDSALYLCASSGGLAAPLEQYFGPGTRLTVT.

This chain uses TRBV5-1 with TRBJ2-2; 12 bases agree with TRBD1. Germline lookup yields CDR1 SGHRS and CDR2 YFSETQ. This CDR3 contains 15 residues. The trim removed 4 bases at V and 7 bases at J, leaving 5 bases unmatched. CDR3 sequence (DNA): TGCGCCAGCAGCGGAGGGACAGGGGGCAGCGGGGAGCTGTTTTTT. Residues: CASSGGTGGSGELFF.

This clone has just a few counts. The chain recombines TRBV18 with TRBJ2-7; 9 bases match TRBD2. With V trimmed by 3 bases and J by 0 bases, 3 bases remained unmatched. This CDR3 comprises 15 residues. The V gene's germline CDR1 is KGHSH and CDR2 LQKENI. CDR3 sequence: CASSPNSGSSYEQYF. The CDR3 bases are TGTGCCAGCTCACCGAATAGCGGGAGCTCCTACGAGCAGTACTTC. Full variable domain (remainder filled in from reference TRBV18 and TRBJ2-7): NAGVMQNPRHLVRRRGQEARLRCSPMKGHSHVYWYRQLPEEGLKFMVYLQKENIIDESGMPKERFSAEFPKEGPSILRIQQVVRGDSAAYFCASSPNSGSSYEQYFGPGTRLTVT.

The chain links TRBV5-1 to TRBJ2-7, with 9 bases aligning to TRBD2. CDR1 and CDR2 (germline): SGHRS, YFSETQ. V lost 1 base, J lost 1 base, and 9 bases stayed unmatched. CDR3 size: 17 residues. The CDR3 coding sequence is TGCGCCAGCAGCTTGTCATACGGGACTAGCAGGTCCTACGAGCAGTACTTC. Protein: CASSLSYGTSRSYEQYF.

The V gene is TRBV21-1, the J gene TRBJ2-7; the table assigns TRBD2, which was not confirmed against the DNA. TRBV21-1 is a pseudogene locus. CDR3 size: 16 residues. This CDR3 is CASSKESSLRSYEQYF. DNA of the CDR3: TGTGCCAGCAGCAAAGAGAGTAGTCTTCGCTCCTACGAGCAGTACTTC.

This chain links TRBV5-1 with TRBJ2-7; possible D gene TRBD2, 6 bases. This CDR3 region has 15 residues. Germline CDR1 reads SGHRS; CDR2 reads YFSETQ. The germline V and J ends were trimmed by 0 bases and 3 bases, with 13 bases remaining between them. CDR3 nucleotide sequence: TGCGCCAGCAGCTTGGGGGACTTAGGTCACTACGAGCAGTACTTC. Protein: CASSLGDLGHYEQYF.

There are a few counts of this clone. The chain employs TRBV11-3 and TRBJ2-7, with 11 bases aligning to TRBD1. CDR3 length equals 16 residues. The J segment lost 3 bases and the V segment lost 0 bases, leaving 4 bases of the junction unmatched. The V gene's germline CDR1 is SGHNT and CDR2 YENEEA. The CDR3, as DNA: TGTGCCAGCAGCTTAGATACGGGACAGGGGGGCTACGAGCAGTACTTC. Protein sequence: CASSLDTGQGGYEQYF.

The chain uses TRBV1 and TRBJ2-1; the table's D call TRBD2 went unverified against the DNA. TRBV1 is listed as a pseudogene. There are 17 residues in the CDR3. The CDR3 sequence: CTSSSRTGTSGFNEQFF. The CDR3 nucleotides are TGCACCAGCAGCTCAAGGACCGGGACTAGCGGCTTCAATGAGCAGTTCTTC.

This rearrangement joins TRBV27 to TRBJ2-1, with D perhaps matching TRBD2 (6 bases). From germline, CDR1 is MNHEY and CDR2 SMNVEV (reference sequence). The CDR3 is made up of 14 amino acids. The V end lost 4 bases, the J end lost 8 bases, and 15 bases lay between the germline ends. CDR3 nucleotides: TGTGCCAGCAGTTGGGGACTCCCTGCCGATGAGCAGTTCTTC. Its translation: CASSWGLPADEQFF.